A single sample is the source of the 13 T cell receptor beta chains below, sequenced in a study of blood T cell repertoires in COVID-19. TCRdb keeps only in-frame clones here, not all; method: immunoSEQ multiplex PCR. The sample lists about 150,000 clones; 90% were seen once. Input material: peripheral blood. The receptors come from a man aged 50 or older with acute or convalescent COVID-19.

This clone has just a few counts. The chain carries TRBV27 and TRBJ1-5, with D unclear. V was shortened by 4 bases and J by 7 bases, with 14 bases between the two germline ends. Per the germline V gene, CDR1 is MNHEY and CDR2 is SMNVEV (reference sequence). CDR3 length: 14 residues. Here the CDR3 DNA reads TGTGCCAGCAGTTCCCGTTCCCAAACACAGCCCCAGCATTTT. Encoded protein: CASSSRSQTQPQHF.

The chain is built from TRBV29-1 and TRBJ1-4; TRBD1 aligns across 8 bases. V lost 5 bases, J lost 6 bases, and 8 bases stayed unmatched. The germline CDR1 and CDR2 sequences are SQVTM and ANQGSEA. This CDR3 is built from 14 residues. The CDR3 sequence: CSVRTGKVYEKLFF. CDR3 DNA: TGCAGCGTTAGGACAGGGAAGGTTTATGAAAAACTGTTTTTT.

The CDR3 DNA reads as TGTGCCAGCAGCCATGCCTCGGCTAGCGGACCTAGCCCCCCAGATACGCAGTATTTT. Amino acid sequence: CASSHASASGPSPPDTQYF. This sequence joins TRBV3-1 (or the pseudogene TRBV3-2) and TRBJ2-3, with 7 positions matching TRBD2. Germline trimming cut 3 bases from V and 4 bases from J; bases unmatched to any gene: 19. CDR1 is LGHDT and CDR2 is YNNKEL in the germline V gene (reference sequence). The CDR3 is made up of 19 amino acids.

Here the CDR3 DNA reads TGTGCCAGCAGTGCAGGGGCTTGGACACCCCTCCACTTT. As protein: CASSAGAWTPLHF. This rearrangement joins TRBV27 to TRBJ1-6; perhaps TRBD1 as D (6 bases). Germline CDR1 and CDR2: MNHEY and SMNVEV (reference sequence). V lost 5 bases, J lost 11 bases, and 13 bases lay in between. This CDR3 is 13 amino acids long.

The rearrangement uses TRBV7-9 and TRBJ2-5; weak D call: TRBD1 (6 bases). The germline gives CDR1 SEHNR, CDR2 FQNEAQ (reference sequence). The CDR3 extends over 15 amino acids. Trimming pared 4 bases from V and 0 bases from J, leaving 12 bases between. Written as DNA, the CDR3 is TGTGCCAGCAGCTACGGGACATCGTACCAAGAGACCCAGTACTTC. Translated: CASSYGTSYQETQYF.

The V and J genes are TRBV28 and TRBJ2-5, with 7 bases matching TRBD1. Germline V CDR1 and CDR2: MDHEN, SYDVKM. The CDR3 is made up of 14 amino acids. J was trimmed by 4 bases and V by 6 bases; bases with no gene match: 8. The CDR3 is CASSSGQLRETQYF. The CDR3, as DNA: TGTGCCAGCAGCTCGGGACAGCTTCGAGAGACCCAGTACTTC.

The gene calls are TRBV6-5 and TRBJ2-2; D is unresolved. CDR1 is MNHEY, CDR2 SVGAGI, per germline. V was trimmed by 3 bases and J by 4 bases, leaving 9 bases between them. The CDR3 loop spans 14 amino acids. CDR3: CASSYHSLTGELFF. CDR3 in DNA: TGTGCCAGCAGTTATCACAGTCTCACCGGGGAGCTGTTTTTT.

This clone was counted between two and nine times. V and J are TRBV7-8 and TRBJ2-5; 8 bases agree with TRBD2. Trimming at V came to 4 bases and at J to 4 bases, leaving 14 bases not matched to a gene. Germline V gene data show CDR1 as SGHVS and CDR2 as FQNEAQ. The CDR3 has 17 amino acids. This chain's CDR3 is CASSSRWREVFAETQYF. The CDR3 DNA reads as TGTGCCAGCAGCTCACGCTGGCGGGAGGTCTTTGCAGAGACCCAGTACTTC.

This rearrangement joins TRBV13 to TRBJ2-2; unclear D gene. The CDR3 is made up of 14 amino acids. The V gene's germline CDR1 is PRHDT and CDR2 FYEKMQ (reference sequence). V lost 5 bases and J 1 base, leaving 8 bases between the germline ends. The CDR3 DNA is TGTGCCAGCAGCCCCATGAGGAACACCGGGGAGCTGTTTTTT. Its translation: CASSPMRNTGELFF.

The chain uses TRBV28 and TRBJ2-7; maybe TRBD1 (5 bases). The length of the CDR3 is 15 residues. V dropped 3 bases and J dropped 6 bases, with 18 bases sitting between them. Germline-derived CDR1 and CDR2 are MDHEN and SYDVKM. The CDR3 DNA sequence: TGTGCCAGCAGTTTTCCTGACCAGGGTTACGGCGAGCAGTACTTC. This gives the protein CASSFPDQGYGEQYF.

The chain is built from TRBV10-1 and TRBJ2-5, with 8 positions matching TRBD1. In germline, CDR1 is WNHNN, CDR2 SYGVQD (reference sequence). This CDR3 comprises 14 residues. The ends lost 1 base at V and 4 bases at J; junction bases unmatched: 2. The CDR3 DNA follows: TGCGCCAGCAGTGAGTGGGGACAGGTAGAGACCCAGTACTTC. This sequence encodes CASSEWGQVETQYF.

This chain joins TRBV9 and TRBJ2-3; TRBD2 aligns across 14 bases. CDR1 is SGDLS and CDR2 is YYNGEE in the germline V gene. The CDR3 runs to 18 residues. V trimming: 1 base; J trimming: 6 bases; junction bases outside the gene matches: 10. The CDR3 region is CASSVPGLAGALADTQYF. CDR3 bases: TGTGCCAGCAGCGTACCGGGACTAGCGGGGGCCCTGGCGGATACGCAGTATTTT.

The chain carries TRBV18 and TRBJ1-1, with 9 positions matching TRBD1. Germline V gives CDR1 KGHSH, CDR2 LQKENI. This CDR3 has 17 residues. Trimming cost V 3 bases and J 4 bases; bases outside gene matches: 12. CDR3 nucleotide sequence: TGTGCCAGCTCACCCCGGGACAGGGCTCAATTAGGCACTGAAGCTTTCTTT. Translation: CASSPRDRAQLGTEAFF.